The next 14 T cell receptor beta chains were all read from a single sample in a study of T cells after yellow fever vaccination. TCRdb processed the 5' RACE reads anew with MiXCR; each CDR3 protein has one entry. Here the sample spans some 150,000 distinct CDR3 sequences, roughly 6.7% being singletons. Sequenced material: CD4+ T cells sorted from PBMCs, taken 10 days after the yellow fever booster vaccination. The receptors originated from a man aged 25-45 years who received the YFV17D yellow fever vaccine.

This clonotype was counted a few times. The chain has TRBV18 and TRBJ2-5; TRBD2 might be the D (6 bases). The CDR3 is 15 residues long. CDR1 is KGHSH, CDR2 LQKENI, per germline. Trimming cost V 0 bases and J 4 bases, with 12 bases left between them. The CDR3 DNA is TGTGCCAGCTCACCACCGGGGGGATTAAGAGAGACCCAGTACTTC. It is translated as CASSPPGGLRETQYF.

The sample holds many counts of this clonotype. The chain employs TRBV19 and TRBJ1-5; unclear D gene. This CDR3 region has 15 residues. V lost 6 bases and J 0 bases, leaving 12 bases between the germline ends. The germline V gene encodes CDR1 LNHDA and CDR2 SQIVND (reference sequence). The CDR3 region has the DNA TGTGCCAGTAGGACAACCTGGAATAGCAATCAGCCCCAGCATTTT. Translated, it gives CASRTTWNSNQPQHF. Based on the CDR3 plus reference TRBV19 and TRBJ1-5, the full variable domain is DGGITQSPKYLFRKEGQNVTLSCEQNLNHDAMYWYRQDPGQGLRLIYYSQIVNDFQKGDIAEGYSVSREKKESFPLTVTSAQKNPTAFYLCASRTTWNSNQPQHFGDGTRLSIL.

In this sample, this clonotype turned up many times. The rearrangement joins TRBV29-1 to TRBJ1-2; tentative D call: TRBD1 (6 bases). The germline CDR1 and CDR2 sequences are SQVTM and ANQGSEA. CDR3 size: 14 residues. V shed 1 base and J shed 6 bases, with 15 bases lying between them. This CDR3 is CSVEVGQGFHGYTF. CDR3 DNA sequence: TGCAGCGTTGAAGTAGGGCAGGGGTTCCATGGCTACACCTTC.

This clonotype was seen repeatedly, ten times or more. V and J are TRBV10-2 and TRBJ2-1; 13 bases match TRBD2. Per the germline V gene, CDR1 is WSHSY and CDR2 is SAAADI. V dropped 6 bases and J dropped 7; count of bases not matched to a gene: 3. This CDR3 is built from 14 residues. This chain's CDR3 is CASRLAGGGNEQFF. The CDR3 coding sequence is TGCGCCAGCAGACTAGCGGGAGGGGGAAATGAGCAGTTCTTC.

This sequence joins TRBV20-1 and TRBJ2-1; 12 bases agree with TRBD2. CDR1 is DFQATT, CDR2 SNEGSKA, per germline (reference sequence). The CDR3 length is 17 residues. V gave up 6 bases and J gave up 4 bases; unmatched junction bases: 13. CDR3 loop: CSAIGLAGLEPYNEQFF. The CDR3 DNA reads TGCAGTGCGATCGGACTAGCGGGGCTCGAACCTTACAATGAGCAGTTCTTC.

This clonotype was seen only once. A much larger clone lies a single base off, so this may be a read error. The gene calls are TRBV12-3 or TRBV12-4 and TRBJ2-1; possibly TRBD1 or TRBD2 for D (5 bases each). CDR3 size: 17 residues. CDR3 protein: CAISRPSGAASYNEQFF. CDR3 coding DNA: TGTGCCATCAGTCGACCCTCCGGGGCGGCCTCCTACAATGAGCAGTTCTTC.

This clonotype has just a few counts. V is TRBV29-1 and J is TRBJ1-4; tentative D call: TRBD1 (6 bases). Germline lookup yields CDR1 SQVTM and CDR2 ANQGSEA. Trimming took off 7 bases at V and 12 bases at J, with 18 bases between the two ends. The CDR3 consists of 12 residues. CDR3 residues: CSALDKKGELFF. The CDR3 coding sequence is TGCAGCGCCTTGGACAAAAAGGGGGAACTGTTTTTT.

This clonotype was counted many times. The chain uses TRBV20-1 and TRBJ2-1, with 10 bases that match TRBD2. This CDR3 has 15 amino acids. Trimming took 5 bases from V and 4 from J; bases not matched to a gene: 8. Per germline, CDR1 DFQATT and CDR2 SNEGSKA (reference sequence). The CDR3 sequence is CSAWTSGRWYNEQFF. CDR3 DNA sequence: TGCAGTGCTTGGACTAGCGGACGTTGGTACAATGAGCAGTTCTTC.

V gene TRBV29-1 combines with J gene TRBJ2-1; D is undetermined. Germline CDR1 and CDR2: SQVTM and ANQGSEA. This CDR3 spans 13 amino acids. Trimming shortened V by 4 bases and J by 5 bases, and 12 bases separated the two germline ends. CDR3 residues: CSVGWTHDNEQFF. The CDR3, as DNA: TGCAGCGTTGGTTGGACGCACGACAATGAGCAGTTCTTC.

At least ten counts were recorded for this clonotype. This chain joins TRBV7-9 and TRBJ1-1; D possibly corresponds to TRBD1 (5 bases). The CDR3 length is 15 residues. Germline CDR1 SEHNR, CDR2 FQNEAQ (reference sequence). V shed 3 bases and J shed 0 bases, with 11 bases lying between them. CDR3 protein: CASSFDRAMNTEAFF. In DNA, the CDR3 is TGTGCCAGCAGCTTTGACAGAGCAATGAACACTGAAGCTTTCTTT.

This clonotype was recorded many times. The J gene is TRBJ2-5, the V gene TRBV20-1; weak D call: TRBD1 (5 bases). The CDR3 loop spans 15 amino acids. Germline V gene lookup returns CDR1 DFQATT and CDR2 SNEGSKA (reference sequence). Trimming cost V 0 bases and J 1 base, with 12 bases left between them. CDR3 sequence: CSARDTQTVQETQYF. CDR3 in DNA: TGCAGTGCTAGAGATACACAGACAGTCCAAGAGACCCAGTACTTC.

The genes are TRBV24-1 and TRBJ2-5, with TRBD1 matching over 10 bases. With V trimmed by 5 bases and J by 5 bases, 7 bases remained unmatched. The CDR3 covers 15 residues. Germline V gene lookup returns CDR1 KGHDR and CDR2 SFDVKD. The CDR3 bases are TGTGCCACCAGTGCTGCGACAGGGGGCGGGGAGACCCAGTACTTC. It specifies CATSAATGGGETQYF.

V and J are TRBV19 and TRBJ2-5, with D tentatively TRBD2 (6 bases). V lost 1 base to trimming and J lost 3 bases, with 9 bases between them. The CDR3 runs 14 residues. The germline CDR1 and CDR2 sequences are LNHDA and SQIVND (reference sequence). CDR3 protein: CASSIVEGEETQYF. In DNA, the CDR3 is TGTGCCAGTAGTATAGTGGAGGGAGAAGAGACCCAGTACTTC.

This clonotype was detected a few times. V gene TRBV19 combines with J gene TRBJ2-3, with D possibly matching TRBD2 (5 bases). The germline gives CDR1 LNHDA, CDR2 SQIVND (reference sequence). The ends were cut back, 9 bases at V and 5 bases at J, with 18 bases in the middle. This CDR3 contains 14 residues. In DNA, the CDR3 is TGTGCCAGCCAATTTGGACTGGCGGAAGATACGCAGTATTTT. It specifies CASQFGLAEDTQYF.